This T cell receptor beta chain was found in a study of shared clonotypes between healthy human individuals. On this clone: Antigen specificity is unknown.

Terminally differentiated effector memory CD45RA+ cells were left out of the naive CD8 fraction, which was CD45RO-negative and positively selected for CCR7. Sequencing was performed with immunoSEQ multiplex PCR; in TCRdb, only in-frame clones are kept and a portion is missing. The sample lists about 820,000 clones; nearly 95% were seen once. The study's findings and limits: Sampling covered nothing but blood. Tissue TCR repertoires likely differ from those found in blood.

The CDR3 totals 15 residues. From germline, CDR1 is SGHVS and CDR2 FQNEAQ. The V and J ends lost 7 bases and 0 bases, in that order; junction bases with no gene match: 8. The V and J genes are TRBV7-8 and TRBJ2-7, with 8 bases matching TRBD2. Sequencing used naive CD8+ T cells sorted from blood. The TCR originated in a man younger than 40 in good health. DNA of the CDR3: TGTGCCAGCATCCAGGGGACTAGTCCCTCCTACGAGCAGTACTTC. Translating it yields CASIQGTSPSYEQYF.